These 14 T cell receptor beta chains were all obtained from the same sample, sequenced in a study of cytomegalovirus exposure and HLA in healthy donors. Repertoires were generated with immunoSEQ multiplex PCR, while TCRdb's copy carries only in-frame clones and drops some. In the table there are roughly 110,000 clones, about 87% of which are singletons. Sequencing was done on a sample of PBMCs. The origin of the receptors is a woman aged 18-29 years in good health and CMV-seropositive.

A single count supports this clone. This chain links TRBV4-2 with TRBJ2-6; perhaps TRBD2 as D (6 bases). V was pared by 0 bases and J by 1 base, with 10 bases between. Germline values: CDR1 LGHNA, CDR2 YNFKEQ. The CDR3 runs 17 residues. The CDR3 region is CASSQDWAGSGANVLTF. The CDR3 DNA reads as TGTGCCAGCAGCCAAGATTGGGCGGGGTCTGGGGCCAACGTCCTGACTTTC.

V and J are TRBV6-6 and TRBJ1-5; D remains unclear. The CDR3 is 12 residues long. With 8 bases removed from V and 2 bases from J, the gap between germline ends came to 7 bases. Germline lookup yields CDR1 MNHNY and CDR2 SVGAGI (reference sequence). CDR3 in DNA: TGTGCCAGCCGGGTCGGCAATCAGCCCCAGCATTTT. It translates to CASRVGNQPQHF.

The chain employs TRBV21-1 and TRBJ2-7; the D segment call TRBD1 is taken from the table without a DNA check. TRBV21-1 is classified as a pseudogene. There are 14 residues in the CDR3. This CDR3 is CASRTRGHPYEQYF. The CDR3 DNA reads as TGTGCCAGCAGAACGAGGGGGCACCCCTACGAGCAGTACTTC.

The chain carries TRBV2 and TRBJ2-3, with no clear D. Germline CDR1 is SNHLY and CDR2 is FYNNEI. This CDR3 has 16 amino acids. V lost 3 bases and J 2 bases, leaving 15 bases between the germline ends. For the CDR3, the DNA is TGTGCCAGCAGTGAGTCTTCTGTGTCCCTCACAGATACGCAGTATTTT. Protein sequence: CASSESSVSLTDTQYF.

V gene TRBV29-1 combines with J gene TRBJ1-2, with 11 bases identical to TRBD1. CDR3 length equals 14 residues. J gave up 4 bases and V 6 bases, and 7 bases lay outside the gene matches. The germline CDR1 and CDR2 sequences are SQVTM and ANQGSEA. CDR3 nucleotide sequence: TGCAGCGTGGGGGACAGGGGGAATTTCTATGGCTACACCTTC. Its translation is CSVGDRGNFYGYTF.

The chain employs TRBV9 and TRBJ2-7; TRBD1 agrees at 11 bases. The CDR3 is made up of 15 amino acids. V shed 0 bases and J 7 bases; nucleotides not matched to a gene: 6. CDR1 is SGDLS, CDR2 YYNGEE, per germline. CDR3 sequence: CASSVDGQGAEEQYF. The CDR3 nucleotides read TGTGCCAGCAGCGTAGACGGACAGGGGGCGGAGGAGCAGTACTTC.

The chain carries TRBV11-2 and TRBJ1-3, with 7 bases that match TRBD1. The CDR3 sequence is 17 residues long. Germline loops: CDR1 SGHAT, CDR2 FQNNGV. Germline trimming cut 3 bases from V and 0 bases from J; bases unmatched to any gene: 8. CDR3 coding DNA: TGTGCCAGCAGCTTTACCGACAGGGCTTTCTCTGGAAACACCATATATTTT. Protein sequence: CASSFTDRAFSGNTIYF.

This chain's CDR3 is CASSQDRGRAGNSPLHF. CDR3 nucleotides: TGCGCCAGCAGCCAAGATCGCGGGAGGGCAGGGAATTCACCCCTCCACTTT. The rearrangement links TRBV4-1 to TRBJ1-6; D is perhaps TRBD1 (5 bases). This CDR3 is 17 amino acids long. V was pared by 0 bases and J by 7 bases, with 16 bases between. Germline CDR1 is MGHRA and CDR2 is YSYEKL.

The V call is TRBV14, the J call TRBJ2-1; weak D call: TRBD1 (5 bases). The CDR3 covers 13 residues. The germline gives CDR1 SGHDN, CDR2 FVKESK. V gave up 0 bases and J gave up 14 bases, with 14 bases separating them. CDR3 residues: CASSQDLAAREFF. CDR3 nucleotide sequence: TGTGCCAGCAGCCAAGATCTGGCAGCCAGGGAGTTCTTC.

This chain links TRBV2 with TRBJ2-1, with a possible D match to TRBD1 (6 bases). In germline, CDR1 is SNHLY, CDR2 FYNNEI. This CDR3 is 15 amino acids long. The V gene lost 6 bases and the J gene lost 6 bases, with 18 bases spanning the gap. CDR3 region: CASSDRSTSSNEQFF. CDR3 DNA sequence: TGTGCCAGCAGCGACAGGTCTACAAGTAGCAATGAGCAGTTCTTC.

The V gene is TRBV28, the J gene TRBJ1-1; 9 nucleotides line up with TRBD1. This CDR3 has 17 amino acids. The V and J ends lost 2 bases and 5 bases, in that order; junction bases with no gene match: 12. Germline CDR1 and CDR2: MDHEN and SYDVKM. Written as DNA, the CDR3 is TGTGCCAGCAGTTTACCGACCGGGACAGGGAGGGGAACTGAAGCTTTCTTT. This encodes CASSLPTGTGRGTEAFF.

This clone was seen a handful of times. The chain carries TRBV10-2 and TRBJ1-2; TRBD1 matches 7 bases. Germline CDR1 WSHSY, CDR2 SAAADI. V dropped 0 bases and J dropped 4; count of bases not matched to a gene: 5. The length of the CDR3 is 15 residues. The CDR3: CASSESRGRFYGYTF. For the CDR3, the DNA is TGCGCCAGCAGTGAGTCAAGGGGGCGCTTCTATGGCTACACCTTC.

The V call is TRBV6-6, the J call TRBJ1-1; TRBD1 matches at 7 bases. Germline lookup yields CDR1 MNHNY and CDR2 SVGAGI (reference sequence). The V and J ends lost 5 bases and 6 bases, in that order; junction bases with no gene match: 3. The CDR3 is 12 amino acids. CDR3 sequence reads: CASSGGGSEAFF. In DNA form, the CDR3 reads TGTGCCAGCAGTGGAGGGGGCTCTGAAGCTTTCTTT.

Worth noting for this clone: Compared with germline, one end of the junction differs, possibly owing to a read error. The chain employs TRBV28 and TRBJ1-3; possible D gene TRBD1, 5 bases. This CDR3 contains 12 residues. The V gene's germline CDR1 is MDHEN and CDR2 SYDVKM. CDR3: CGAGLTGNTIYF. The CDR3 DNA reads TGCGGCGCAGGGCTGACTGGAAACACCATATATTTT.